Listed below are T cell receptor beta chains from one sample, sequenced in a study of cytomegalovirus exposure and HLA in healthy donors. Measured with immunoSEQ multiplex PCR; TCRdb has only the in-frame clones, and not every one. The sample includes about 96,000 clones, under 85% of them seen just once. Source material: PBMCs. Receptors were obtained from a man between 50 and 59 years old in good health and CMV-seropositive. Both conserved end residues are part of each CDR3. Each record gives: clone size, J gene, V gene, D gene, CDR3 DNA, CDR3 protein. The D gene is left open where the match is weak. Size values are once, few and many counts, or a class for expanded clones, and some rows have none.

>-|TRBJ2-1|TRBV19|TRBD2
TGTGCCAGTAGTTGGGGGGGTCTGGAGAATGAGCAGTTCTTC
CASSWGGLENEQFF
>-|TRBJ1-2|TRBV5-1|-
TGCGCCAGCAGCTTGGAACAGGGTAACTATGGCTACACCTTC
CASSLEQGNYGYTF
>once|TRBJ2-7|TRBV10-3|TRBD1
TGTGCCATCAGTGAGTTGCAGGGGGCTGGCGAGCAGTACTTC
CAISELQGAGEQYF
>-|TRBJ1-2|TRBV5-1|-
TGCGCCAGCAGCTTGGAGGGGTACTATGGCTACACCTTC
CASSLEGYYGYTF
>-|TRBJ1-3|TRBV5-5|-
TGTGCCAGCAGACATAAAAGCGGTGGAAACACCATATATTTT
CASRHKSGGNTIYF
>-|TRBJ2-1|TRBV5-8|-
TGTGCCAGCAGCCTCTCGCCTGGGCCCTACAATGAGCAGTTCTTC
CASSLSPGPYNEQFF
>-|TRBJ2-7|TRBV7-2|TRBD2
TGTGCCAGCAGCGCCGCAGGGAGCGGGGGGTCCGGCGAGCAGTACTTC
CASSAAGSGGSGEQYF
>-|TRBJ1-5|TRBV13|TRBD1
TGTGCCAGCAGCACCGGGACAGGGGACACCCAGCATTTT
CASSTGTGDTQHF
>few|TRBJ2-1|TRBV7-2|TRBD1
TGTGCCAGCAGCTTAGTACAGGGGGAACTCAATGAGCAGTTCTTC
CASSLVQGELNEQFF
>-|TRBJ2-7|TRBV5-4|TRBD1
TGTGCCAGCAGTAGGGACAGGTCCTACGAGCAGTACTTC
CASSRDRSYEQYF
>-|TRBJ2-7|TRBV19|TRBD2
TGTGCCAGTAGTAATACAGGTACTAGCGGGGGACCCTACGAGCAGTACTTC
CASSNTGTSGGPYEQYF
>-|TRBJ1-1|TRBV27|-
TGTGCCCGGATCAGGGTTGCGAACACTGAAGCTTTCTTT
CARIRVANTEAFF
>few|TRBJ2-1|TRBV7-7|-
TGTGCTAGCAGCTTAAGTCCGGGAAGCGGCTACAATGAGCAGTTCTTC
CASSLSPGSGYNEQFF
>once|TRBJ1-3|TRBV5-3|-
TGTGCCAGAAGCTTCGGGAAAAGTGGAAACACCATATATTTT
CARSFGKSGNTIYF
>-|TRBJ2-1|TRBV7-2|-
TGTGCCAGCAGCTTATCGGCAGGGGAGAGGTGGTTCTTC
CASSLSAGERWFF
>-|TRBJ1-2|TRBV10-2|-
TGCGCCAGCACCTACGCGGGAGGGGCCACTGGCTACCCCTTC
CASTYAGGATGYPF
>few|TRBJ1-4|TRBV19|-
TGTGCCAGTAGTCCGACAAGCCGGGGAGAAAAACTGTTTTTT
CASSPTSRGEKLFF